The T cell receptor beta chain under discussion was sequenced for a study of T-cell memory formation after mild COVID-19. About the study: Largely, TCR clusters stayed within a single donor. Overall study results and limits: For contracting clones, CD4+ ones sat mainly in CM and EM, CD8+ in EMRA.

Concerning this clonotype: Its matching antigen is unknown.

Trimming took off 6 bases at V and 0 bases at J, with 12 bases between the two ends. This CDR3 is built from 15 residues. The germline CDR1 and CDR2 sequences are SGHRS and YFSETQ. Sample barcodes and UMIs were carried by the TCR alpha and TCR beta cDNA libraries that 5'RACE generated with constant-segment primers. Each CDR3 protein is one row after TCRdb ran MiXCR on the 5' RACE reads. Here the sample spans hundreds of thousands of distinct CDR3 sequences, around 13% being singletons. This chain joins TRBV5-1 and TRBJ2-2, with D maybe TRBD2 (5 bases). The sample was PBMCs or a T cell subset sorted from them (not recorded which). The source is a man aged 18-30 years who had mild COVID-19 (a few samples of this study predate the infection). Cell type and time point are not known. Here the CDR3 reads CASMEAASNTGELFF. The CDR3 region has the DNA TGCGCCAGCATGGAAGCGGCCTCGAACACCGGGGAGCTGTTTTTT.